The 8 T cell receptor beta chains presented below share a single source sample, sequenced in a study of blood T cells in healthy people across ages. Through a sample-barcoded 5' primer and a J-beta primer mix, a second PCR was run for roughly 6 to 11 cycles. Each CDR3 protein is one row after TCRdb ran MiXCR on the 5' RACE reads. The table includes around 990,000 distinct CDR3 sequences, approximately 26% detected once. This sample also appeared in a second study, on T cells of mothers and their children.

Sequenced sample: blood. All receptors derive from a girl aged 2 to 9 in good health.

This clonotype has only a few counts. The chain is built from TRBV9 and TRBJ2-7, with D possibly being TRBD1 (5 bases). Germline V gene sequence: CDR1 SGDLS, CDR2 YYNGEE. The CDR3 is 13 residues long. V was pared by 6 bases and J by 3 bases, with 13 bases between. CDR3 DNA: TGTGCCAGCATCCTTAGGGGAAACTACGAGCAGTACTTC. Protein: CASILRGNYEQYF. Drawing the rest from reference TRBV9 and TRBJ2-7, the complete variable domain is DSGVTQTPKHLITATGQRVTLRCSPRSGDLSVYWYQQSLDQGLQFLIQYYNGEERAKGNILERFSAQQFPDLHSELNLSSLELGDSALYFCASILRGNYEQYFGPGTRLTVT.

This clonotype was found a few times. The rearrangement links TRBV29-1 to TRBJ2-7; unclear D gene. Germline CDR1 and CDR2: SQVTM and ANQGSEA. The CDR3 is made up of 14 amino acids. V was pared by 0 bases and J by 4 bases, with 13 bases between. The CDR3 region is CSVEEETFGYEQYF. CDR3 DNA: TGCAGCGTTGAAGAGGAGACGTTCGGGTACGAGCAGTACTTC.

J is TRBJ1-2 and V is TRBV12-3 or TRBV12-4; D not certain. The CDR3 is 12 residues long. The V gene lost 3 bases and the J gene lost 8 bases, with 10 bases spanning the gap. The CDR3 sequence is CASSLSWGGYTF. CDR3 nucleotides: TGTGCCAGCAGTTTGTCTTGGGGAGGCTACACCTTC.

This clonotype came up a few times. The chain employs TRBV20-1 and TRBJ2-3; 7 nucleotides agree with TRBD1. Per germline, CDR1 DFQATT and CDR2 SNEGSKA (reference sequence). The CDR3 has 13 residues. Trimming removed 6 bases from V and 4 bases from J; junction bases left unmatched: 7. The CDR3 DNA reads as TGCAGTGCCCTCACCGGGACAGCAGATACGCAGTATTTT. It is translated as CSALTGTADTQYF.

The table lists this clonotype with a few counts. The chain employs TRBV7-9 and TRBJ2-7; D not resolved. The CDR3 totals 16 residues. Germline V gene data show CDR1 as SEHNR and CDR2 as FQNEAQ (reference sequence). V lost 4 bases to trimming and J lost 0 bases, with 16 bases between them. The CDR3 loop reads CASSSTVGKFSYEQYF. The CDR3 nucleotides read TGTGCCAGCAGCTCCACCGTCGGAAAATTCTCCTACGAGCAGTACTTC.

This clonotype came up a few times. The gene calls are TRBV6-5 and TRBJ1-2, with D hard to call. The V and J ends lost 6 bases and 11 bases respectively, with 16 bases between them. CDR1 is MNHEY and CDR2 is SVGAGI in the germline V gene. This CDR3 is 12 amino acids long. The CDR3 region is CASRIGFGVYTF. The CDR3 nucleotides are TGTGCCAGCAGGATCGGGTTCGGGGTTTACACCTTC.

In its sample, this clonotype was seen a few times. The CDR3 DNA sequence: TGTGCCAGCAGTTCCTTGGGACTAGGGACAGGTGAGCAGTTCTTC. Residues: CASSSLGLGTGEQFF. This chain uses TRBV6-5 with TRBJ2-1, with D perhaps matching TRBD1 or TRBD2 (8 bases each). Germline lookup yields CDR1 MNHEY and CDR2 SVGAGI. V was cut by 4 bases and J by 9 bases, with 19 bases left in between. CDR3 length: 15 residues.

The V gene is TRBV5-6, the J gene TRBJ1-4, with D perhaps TRBD1 (5 bases). Germline CDR1 SGHDT, CDR2 YYEEEE. Deletions cut 5 bases from V and 3 bases from J, with 17 bases between. The CDR3 length is 16 residues. The CDR3 DNA follows: TGTGCCAGCAGGGCCTACCGTGTGGGGGCTAATGAAAAACTGTTTTTT. Protein: CASRAYRVGANEKLFF.